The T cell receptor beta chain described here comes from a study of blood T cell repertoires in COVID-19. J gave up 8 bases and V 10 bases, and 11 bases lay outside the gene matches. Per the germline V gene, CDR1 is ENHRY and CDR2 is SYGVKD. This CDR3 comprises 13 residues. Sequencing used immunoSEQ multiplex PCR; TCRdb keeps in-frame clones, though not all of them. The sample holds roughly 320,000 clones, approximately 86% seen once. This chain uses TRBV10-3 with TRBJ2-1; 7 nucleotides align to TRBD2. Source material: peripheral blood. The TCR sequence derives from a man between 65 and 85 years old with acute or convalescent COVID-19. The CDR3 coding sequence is TGTGCCACAATAGGACTAGGTTTCCATGAGCAGTTCTTC. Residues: CATIGLGFHEQFF.